Below are 6 T cell receptor beta chains sequenced from a single sample in a study of T cell responses to AZD1222 COVID-19 vaccine. Repertoires were generated with immunoSEQ multiplex PCR, while TCRdb's copy carries only in-frame clones and drops some. The sample carries about 120,000 clones, roughly nine tenths recorded once. The material was peripheral blood, obtained on day 0 of AZD1222 vaccination. The receptors originated from an adult in good health.

This rearrangement joins TRBV5-5 to TRBJ2-4; D is tentatively TRBD1 or TRBD2 (5 bases each). Between the trimmed V and J ends, which lost 2 bases and 1 base, there was a span of 10 bases. CDR1 and CDR2 from the germline V gene are SGHKS and YYEKEE (reference sequence). This CDR3 has 15 amino acids. The CDR3 loop reads CASSFEGYAKNIQYF. CDR3 coding DNA: TGTGCCAGCAGCTTCGAGGGGTATGCCAAAAACATTCAGTACTTC.

The gene calls are TRBV4-2 and TRBJ1-2; the match to TRBD1 covers 8 bases. This CDR3 is built from 15 residues. The V gene end was trimmed by 1 base and the J gene end by 8 bases; junction bases not matched to a gene: 9. Per the germline V gene, CDR1 is LGHNA and CDR2 is YNFKEQ. In nucleotides, the CDR3 is TGTGCCAGCAGCCAAGGGTCCCCGACAGGGGTAGGCTACACCTTC. Translation: CASSQGSPTGVGYTF.

This CDR3 reads CAWSADSGNTIYF. DNA for the CDR3: TGTGCCTGGAGCGCGGACAGCGGAAACACCATATATTTT. This sequence joins TRBV30 and TRBJ1-3, with D possibly matching TRBD1 (6 bases). The CDR3 covers 13 residues. Germline CDR1 GTSNPN, CDR2 SVGIG (reference sequence). V lost 3 bases, J lost 4 bases, and 10 bases lay in between.

The genes are TRBV15 and TRBJ1-5; D not resolved. This CDR3 has 15 residues. Trimming took 4 bases from V and 0 from J, leaving 10 bases between them. Germline lookup yields CDR1 LNHNV and CDR2 YYDKDF (reference sequence). This CDR3 is CATSIDRGSNQPQHF. The CDR3 bases are TGTGCCACCAGCATCGACCGGGGTAGCAATCAGCCCCAGCATTTT.

The chain recombines TRBV10-3 with TRBJ2-3; D is perhaps TRBD1 (5 bases). The CDR3 consists of 17 residues. Germline V gene data show CDR1 as ENHRY and CDR2 as SYGVKD. V lost 4 bases to trimming and J lost 2 bases, with 19 bases between them. The CDR3 nucleotides read TGTGCCATCAGTGGGCCACTCTCAGGGCTCCTCACAGATACGCAGTATTTT. Protein sequence: CAISGPLSGLLTDTQYF.

The J gene is TRBJ1-1, the V gene TRBV11-3; no definite D call. V gave up 0 bases and J gave up 7 bases, with 6 bases separating them. The CDR3 contains 12 residues. Looked up from germline, CDR1 is SGHNT and CDR2 is YENEEA. The CDR3 DNA is TGTGCCAGCAGCTTAGATCGGGGTGAAGCTTTCTTT. Its protein product is CASSLDRGEAFF.